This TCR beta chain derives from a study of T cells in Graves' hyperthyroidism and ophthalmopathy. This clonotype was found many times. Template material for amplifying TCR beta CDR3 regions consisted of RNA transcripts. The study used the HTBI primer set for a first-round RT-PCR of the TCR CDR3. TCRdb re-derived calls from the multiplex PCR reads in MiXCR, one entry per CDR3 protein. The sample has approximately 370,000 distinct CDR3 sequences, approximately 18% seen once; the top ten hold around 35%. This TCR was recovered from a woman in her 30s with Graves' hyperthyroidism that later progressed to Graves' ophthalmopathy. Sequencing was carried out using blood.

The CDR3 DNA is TGTGCCAGCAGTCCCCCCGGGGGTCAGCCCCAGCATTTT. It yields the protein CASSPPGGQPQHF. The chain combines TRBV5-5 with TRBJ1-5, with D possibly being TRBD1 (5 bases). Trimming stripped 5 bases from V and 6 bases from J, with 12 bases between. The V gene's germline CDR1 is SGHKS and CDR2 YYEKEE (reference sequence). This CDR3 is 13 amino acids long.